The subject of this entry is one T cell receptor (beta chain). No cognate antigen has been identified for it. This specimen belongs to a study of monozygotic twins with inflammatory bowel disease (dated by TCRdb to between 2019 and 2020). With respect to the entire study: A total of roughly 28 monozygotic twin pairs were included in the full study, comprising nine German pairs (four IBD-concordant, five IBD-discordant) and 19 IBD-discordant Danish pairs. Each individual had, on average, about 151 000 unique TCRalpha sequences and 181 000 unique TCRbeta sequences available for analysis. Within discordant pairs, disease-associated traits were sought mainly by comparing IBD patients with their genetically identical healthy co-twins. The study at large found these results: Because patients were on differing immunosuppressive treatments, the repertoires may have picked up extra background noise and inter-individual variability. No single strong signal or clonotype linked to IBD turned up in the results, so the idea that one exists was not supported. Concordant and discordant twins showed no difference in repertoire similarity, possibly because of limited statistical power. Measured by the inverse Simpson index, TCRbeta repertoire diversity was lower in IBD patients than in their healthy co-twins. Fewer clonotypes were shared with other individuals by IBD patients than by healthy twins, most markedly in patients showing signs of disease activity. Different T cell subtypes could not be distinguished in the analysis.

The CDR3, from cysteine to phenylalanine, totals 13 residues. The DNA is not on file. CDR1 and CDR2 are read off the germline V gene (reference sequence) as LGHDT and YNNKEL. An approximately 2.5 ml peripheral blood sample was drawn into PAXgene tubes per donor and stored at -80°C. Total RNA was isolated from whole blood with the PAXgene blood miRNA kit on an automated QIAcube, without T cell sorting. Peripheral blood from monozygotic twin pairs who were concordant or discordant for inflammatory bowel disease underwent deep TCRalpha and TCRbeta repertoire profiling using unique molecular barcoding. Smoking habits were recorded for all twin pairs, and individuals were classified as current, former or never smokers. Library preparation used 5' RACE. Preparation of each TCR library used about 3,200 ng of total RNA. For each sample, cDNA synthesis with SMARTScribe reverse transcriptase was split into eight separate reactions. During cDNA synthesis, template switching introduced unique molecular identifiers that contained a 6-nucleotide sample barcode. Two nested PCRs of approximately 16 and 10 cycles amplified the TCRalpha and TCRbeta cDNA, and bead purification followed each PCR. Before amplification, the cDNA was treated with uracil DNA-glycosylase and purified using the QIAquick PCR purification kit. The second PCR added Illumina TruSeq-compatible adapters along with sample-specific barcodes. Library quality and concentration were assessed using TapeStation and Qubit, and about 4.7 ng of each library was pooled. Pooled libraries were sequenced on an Illumina HiSeq2500 single-index Rapid Run with 2 x 100 bp reads and custom sequencing primers. The study's processing was this. MiGEC version 1.2.6 was used for UMI-based consensus assembly, which corrected PCR and sequencing errors. MiXCR version 2.1.1 handled V(D)J alignment, clonotype assembly and CDR3 extraction. To normalise gene usage, clonotype sharing and MAIT/NKT TCR abundance, the top 1000, 10 000 and 20 000 clonotypes in each sample were analysed. Diversity was computed as the inverse Simpson index with the vegan R package after downsampling to 27 000 UMIs. Paired Mann-Whitney U tests were applied to discordant twin pairs, and Benjamini-Hochberg correction was used for multiple testing. TCRdb reprocessed the raw reads; every CDR3 protein sequence is a single record, and DNA is not supplied. The V and J calls follow TCRdb's processing rather than the paper's. The sample table gives just over 300,000 distinct CDR3 sequences. The top ten clones comprise 5% to 6% of the sample.

This chain joins TRBV3-1 to TRBJ2-5; the TCRdb D gene call, TRBD1, has no DNA to confirm it. The receptor was derived from a human donor with ulcerative colitis or Crohn's disease, or a healthy co-twin of an affected twin (not recorded which). Input material: blood. Here the CDR3 is given as CAATGQTKETQYF.